These T cell receptor beta chains were read from a single sample in a study. TCRdb itself ran the 5' RACE reads through MiXCR, one entry per CDR3 protein. Of under 6,500 distinct CDR3 sequences detected, around 71% appear once; the ten largest clones hold nearly 3.5%. Sequences were obtained from naive CD4+ T cells sorted from blood. These receptors originate from a female donor with breast cancer. Each CDR3 is given with its conserved first and last residue. A D gene is named only where the DNA matches it firmly. Not every row has a clone size; where given, it reads once, few, many or a size class.

d_gene: .
v_gene: TRBV7-2
abundance: .
j_gene: TRBJ1-5
CDR3nt: TGTGCCAGCAGCTTAGGCGGGACTCTTGCCCAGCCCCAGCATTTT
CDR3aa: CASSLGGTLAQPQHF

d_gene: .
v_gene: TRBV6-5
abundance: few
j_gene: TRBJ1-1
CDR3nt: TGTGCCAGTTTGAATGTGAACACTGAAGCTTTCTTT
CDR3aa: CASLNVNTEAFF

d_gene: .
v_gene: TRBV20-1
abundance: .
j_gene: TRBJ2-1
CDR3nt: TGCAGTGCTCCAAGAACTGACAGCCACAATGAGCAGTTCTTC
CDR3aa: CSAPRTDSHNEQFF

d_gene: .
v_gene: TRBV4-1
abundance: .
j_gene: TRBJ1-1
CDR3nt: TGCGCCAGCAGCCAAGTACAGCCGAACACTGAAGCTTTCTTT
CDR3aa: CASSQVQPNTEAFF

d_gene: .
v_gene: TRBV5-6
abundance: .
j_gene: TRBJ2-1
CDR3nt: TGTGCCAGCAGCTTCGGTCAGAACAATGAGCAGTTCTTC
CDR3aa: CASSFGQNNEQFF

d_gene: TRBD2
v_gene: TRBV5-1
abundance: .
j_gene: TRBJ2-2
CDR3nt: TGCGCCAGCAGGTTGACTAGCGGGAGTGGCACCGGGGAGCTGTTTTTT
CDR3aa: CASRLTSGSGTGELFF

d_gene: .
v_gene: TRBV5-1
abundance: .
j_gene: TRBJ2-3
CDR3nt: TGCGCCAGCAGCTTACGTATTAGCACAGATACGCAGTATTTT
CDR3aa: CASSLRISTDTQYF

d_gene: .
v_gene: TRBV20-1
abundance: .
j_gene: TRBJ2-5
CDR3nt: TGCAGTGCTAGTAACCCTAAAGAGACCCAGTACTTC
CDR3aa: CSASNPKETQYF

d_gene: TRBD1
v_gene: TRBV10-3
abundance: .
j_gene: TRBJ2-1
CDR3nt: TGTGCCATGGGACAGGTTACCAACAATGAGCAGTTCTTC
CDR3aa: CAMGQVTNNEQFF

d_gene: TRBD2
v_gene: TRBV5-6
abundance: .
j_gene: TRBJ2-2
CDR3nt: TGTGCCAGCAGCCAGGGACTAGCGGAGGCGGGGGACACCGGGGAGCTGTTTTTT
CDR3aa: CASSQGLAEAGDTGELFF

d_gene: .
v_gene: TRBV5-1
abundance: few
j_gene: TRBJ2-7
CDR3nt: TGCGCCAGCAGCTTGGGTTCGGGCGTTTTTGAGCAGTACTTC
CDR3aa: CASSLGSGVFEQYF

d_gene: TRBD2
v_gene: TRBV20-1
abundance: .
j_gene: TRBJ2-4
CDR3nt: TGCAGTGCACCACTAGCGGGAGACCTGGACATTCAGTACTTC
CDR3aa: CSAPLAGDLDIQYF

d_gene: TRBD2
v_gene: TRBV5-6
abundance: .
j_gene: TRBJ2-3
CDR3nt: TGTGCCAGCAGCTTCCGTGTGCGGGGGGCCACAGATACGCAGTATTTT
CDR3aa: CASSFRVRGATDTQYF

d_gene: TRBD1
v_gene: TRBV9
abundance: few
j_gene: TRBJ2-1
CDR3nt: TGTGCCAGCAGCGAGGGAGCCGTAGACAGGGCTTTACTGTTCTTC
CDR3aa: CASSEGAVDRALLFF

d_gene: .
v_gene: TRBV20-1
abundance: few
j_gene: TRBJ2-3
CDR3nt: TGCAGTGCTAGAGTAGATGGGGCCATCTATACGCAGTATTTT
CDR3aa: CSARVDGAIYTQYF

d_gene: .
v_gene: TRBV9
abundance: once
j_gene: TRBJ2-1
CDR3nt: TGTGCCAGCAGCGTCACTAGCTCCTGCAATGAGCAGTTCTTC
CDR3aa: CASSVTSSCNEQFF

d_gene: TRBD1
v_gene: TRBV11-2
abundance: .
j_gene: TRBJ2-2
CDR3nt: TGTGCCAGCAGCTCGGACAGGGCGAGAACCGGGGAGCTGTTTTTT
CDR3aa: CASSSDRARTGELFF

d_gene: TRBD1
v_gene: TRBV9
abundance: .
j_gene: TRBJ1-4
CDR3nt: TGTGCCAGCAGCGTAGGGAACAGGGGAGGTGAAAAACTGTTTTTT
CDR3aa: CASSVGNRGGEKLFF

d_gene: TRBD2
v_gene: TRBV6-4
abundance: .
j_gene: TRBJ2-1
CDR3nt: TGTGCCACTTCCAGAGCGGGACGGCCGAACAATGAGCAGTTCTTC
CDR3aa: CATSRAGRPNNEQFF

d_gene: .
v_gene: TRBV9
abundance: .
j_gene: TRBJ1-2
CDR3nt: TGTGCCAGCAGCGTGGCCAACACCAATGGCTACACCTTC
CDR3aa: CASSVANTNGYTF

d_gene: .
v_gene: TRBV4-2
abundance: few
j_gene: TRBJ2-5
CDR3nt: TGTGCCAGCAGCCAGGGCAGTCAAGAGACCCAGTACTTC
CDR3aa: CASSQGSQETQYF

d_gene: .
v_gene: TRBV12-3/TRBV12-4
abundance: .
j_gene: TRBJ1-6
CDR3nt: TGTGCCAGCAGTCTTACGGGGAATTCACCCCTCCACTTT
CDR3aa: CASSLTGNSPLHF

d_gene: .
v_gene: TRBV20-1
abundance: .
j_gene: TRBJ2-7
CDR3nt: TGCAGTGCTAGACGAAACAGTGGAACCTACGAGCAGTACTTC
CDR3aa: CSARRNSGTYEQYF

d_gene: TRBD1
v_gene: TRBV20-1
abundance: .
j_gene: TRBJ1-2
CDR3nt: TGCAGTGCTAGAGTAAAGCCGGGACAGGTTAACTATGGCTACACCTTC
CDR3aa: CSARVKPGQVNYGYTF

d_gene: .
v_gene: TRBV6-5
abundance: .
j_gene: TRBJ2-2
CDR3nt: TGTGCCAGCAGTAGCTCCGTCACTGGGGAGCTGTTTTTT
CDR3aa: CASSSSVTGELFF

d_gene: .
v_gene: TRBV15
abundance: .
j_gene: TRBJ1-3
CDR3nt: TGTGCCACCGGCAGATTAGCTTTCTCTGGAAACACCATATATTTT
CDR3aa: CATGRLAFSGNTIYF

d_gene: TRBD1
v_gene: TRBV7-6
abundance: .
j_gene: TRBJ1-1
CDR3nt: TGTGTCAGCAGCTCCGGCGACAGGGACACTGAAGCTTTCTTT
CDR3aa: CVSSSGDRDTEAFF

d_gene: TRBD2
v_gene: TRBV4-1
abundance: .
j_gene: TRBJ2-3
CDR3nt: TGCGCCAGCAGCCAACAACGGATCTTGACACGACTAGCGGGACGTACTAATCCAGATACGCAGTATTTT
CDR3aa: CASSQQRILTRLAGRTNPDTQYF

d_gene: TRBD1
v_gene: TRBV4-2
abundance: .
j_gene: TRBJ1-5
CDR3nt: TGTGCCAGCAGCCAAGACAGGGGGAATCAGCCCCAGCATTTT
CDR3aa: CASSQDRGNQPQHF

d_gene: .
v_gene: TRBV20-1
abundance: .
j_gene: TRBJ2-6
CDR3nt: TGCAGTGTCCAGAAGAGCTCTGGGGCCAACGTCCTGACTTTC
CDR3aa: CSVQKSSGANVLTF

d_gene: .
v_gene: TRBV7-3
abundance: .
j_gene: TRBJ2-5
CDR3nt: TGTGCCAGCAGCGTTGGCCCTGGGGAGACCCAGTACTTC
CDR3aa: CASSVGPGETQYF

d_gene: .
v_gene: TRBV5-1
abundance: .
j_gene: TRBJ2-3
CDR3nt: TGCGCCAGCAGCCTGAGCACAGATACGCAGTATTTT
CDR3aa: CASSLSTDTQYF

d_gene: .
v_gene: TRBV12-3/TRBV12-4
abundance: .
j_gene: TRBJ1-1
CDR3nt: TGTGCCAGCAGTTTTCCGGGGGCGCTCACTGAAGCTTTCTTT
CDR3aa: CASSFPGALTEAFF

d_gene: .
v_gene: TRBV20-1
abundance: .
j_gene: TRBJ1-5
CDR3nt: TGCAGTGCTAGAGATTACCGGAACAATCAGCCCCAGCATTTT
CDR3aa: CSARDYRNNQPQHF

d_gene: TRBD1
v_gene: TRBV27
abundance: once
j_gene: TRBJ1-6
CDR3nt: TGTGCCAGCAGTTTGGGACAGGGGGGCTATTCACCCCTCCACTTT
CDR3aa: CASSLGQGGYSPLHF

d_gene: .
v_gene: TRBV5-1
abundance: .
j_gene: TRBJ1-2
CDR3nt: TGCGCCGGCAGCTTAAGTCCAGGGGTTGGCACCTTC
CDR3aa: CAGSLSPGVGTF

d_gene: .
v_gene: TRBV6-5
abundance: few
j_gene: TRBJ2-5
CDR3nt: TGTGCCACCAAAGGGGGGGGTAGCTTTGAGACCCAGTACTTC
CDR3aa: CATKGGGSFETQYF

d_gene: .
v_gene: TRBV4-2
abundance: .
j_gene: TRBJ2-3
CDR3nt: TGTGCCAGCAGCCAAGAAGAGGGGGAAGAGACGCAGTATTTT
CDR3aa: CASSQEEGEETQYF

d_gene: TRBD1
v_gene: TRBV12-3/TRBV12-4
abundance: .
j_gene: TRBJ1-1
CDR3nt: TGTGCCAGCAAGCCAACAGGGGACGGCACTGAAGCTTTCTTT
CDR3aa: CASKPTGDGTEAFF

d_gene: .
v_gene: TRBV6-5
abundance: .
j_gene: TRBJ1-1
CDR3nt: TGTGCCAGCAGTTTCCGACAGTCTAAGTCTGAAGCTTTCTTT
CDR3aa: CASSFRQSKSEAFF

d_gene: .
v_gene: TRBV3-1
abundance: .
j_gene: TRBJ2-5
CDR3nt: TGTGCCACCCACAGTGGGGAGACCCAGTACTTC
CDR3aa: CATHSGETQYF

d_gene: .
v_gene: TRBV4-1
abundance: .
j_gene: TRBJ1-2
CDR3nt: TGCGCCAGCAACAAAAACCAGGGGTCCTATGGCTACACCTTC
CDR3aa: CASNKNQGSYGYTF

d_gene: .
v_gene: TRBV5-1
abundance: .
j_gene: TRBJ2-7
CDR3nt: TGCGCCAGCAGCTACTCCGACAGGAGCTCCTACGAGCAGTACTTC
CDR3aa: CASSYSDRSSYEQYF

d_gene: .
v_gene: TRBV11-2
abundance: .
j_gene: TRBJ1-4
CDR3nt: TGTGCCAGCAGCTATTTAGTTCGTGAAAAACTGTTTTTT
CDR3aa: CASSYLVREKLFF

d_gene: .
v_gene: TRBV27
abundance: .
j_gene: TRBJ2-7
CDR3nt: TGTGCCAGCAGCTCTCTACTAGCAGACACCTACGAGCAGTACTTC
CDR3aa: CASSSLLADTYEQYF

d_gene: .
v_gene: TRBV7-8
abundance: .
j_gene: TRBJ2-1
CDR3nt: TGTGCCAGCAGCATTCCGCCGCTTATGTCGAATGAGCAGTTCTTC
CDR3aa: CASSIPPLMSNEQFF

d_gene: TRBD1
v_gene: TRBV20-1
abundance: .
j_gene: TRBJ2-1
CDR3nt: TGCAGTGCTAGCGACAGGGTAGGGGGTGAGCAGTTCTTC
CDR3aa: CSASDRVGGEQFF

d_gene: .
v_gene: TRBV7-2
abundance: .
j_gene: TRBJ1-5
CDR3nt: TGTGCCAGCAGCTTAGTCTCAAATCAGCCCCAGCATTTT
CDR3aa: CASSLVSNQPQHF

d_gene: TRBD1
v_gene: TRBV28
abundance: .
j_gene: TRBJ1-5
CDR3nt: TGTGCCAACGCCCCGGGACAGAAGTTTCAGCCCCAGCATTTT
CDR3aa: CANAPGQKFQPQHF

d_gene: .
v_gene: TRBV7-2
abundance: once
j_gene: TRBJ2-1
CDR3nt: TGTGCCAGCAGCTTAGCCCAGGGCTACAATGAGCAGTTCTTC
CDR3aa: CASSLAQGYNEQFF

d_gene: TRBD1
v_gene: TRBV6-5
abundance: large
j_gene: TRBJ1-5
CDR3nt: TGTGCCAGCAGGAGCGGGACAGGGTATTCATATCAGCCCCAGCATTTT
CDR3aa: CASRSGTGYSYQPQHF

d_gene: .
v_gene: TRBV20-1
abundance: .
j_gene: TRBJ1-2
CDR3nt: TGCAGTGCTAGATTAGCAGGTGTTGAAGATGGCTACACCTTC
CDR3aa: CSARLAGVEDGYTF

d_gene: .
v_gene: TRBV5-5
abundance: .
j_gene: TRBJ2-7
CDR3nt: TGCGCCAGCAGCTTGGTTTTAGACTACGAGCAGTACTTC
CDR3aa: CASSLVLDYEQYF